This TCR beta chain comes out of a study of blood T cell repertoires in COVID-19. This CDR3 spans 13 amino acids. V lost 4 bases and J lost 4, with 12 bases in between. Germline CDR1 and CDR2: SGDLS and YYNGEE. Only in-frame clones appear in the TCRdb table, and some are missing; sequencing was by immunoSEQ multiplex PCR. The table includes some 30,000 clones, around nine tenths detected once. The sequencing sample was made of peripheral blood. The chain recombines TRBV9 with TRBJ2-7; tentatively, D is TRBD2 (5 bases). The sequence was collected from a woman over 75 with active or convalescent COVID-19. Here the CDR3 reads CASSPGLGYEQYF. For the CDR3, the DNA is TGTGCCAGCAGCCCAGGACTGGGGTACGAGCAGTACTTC.